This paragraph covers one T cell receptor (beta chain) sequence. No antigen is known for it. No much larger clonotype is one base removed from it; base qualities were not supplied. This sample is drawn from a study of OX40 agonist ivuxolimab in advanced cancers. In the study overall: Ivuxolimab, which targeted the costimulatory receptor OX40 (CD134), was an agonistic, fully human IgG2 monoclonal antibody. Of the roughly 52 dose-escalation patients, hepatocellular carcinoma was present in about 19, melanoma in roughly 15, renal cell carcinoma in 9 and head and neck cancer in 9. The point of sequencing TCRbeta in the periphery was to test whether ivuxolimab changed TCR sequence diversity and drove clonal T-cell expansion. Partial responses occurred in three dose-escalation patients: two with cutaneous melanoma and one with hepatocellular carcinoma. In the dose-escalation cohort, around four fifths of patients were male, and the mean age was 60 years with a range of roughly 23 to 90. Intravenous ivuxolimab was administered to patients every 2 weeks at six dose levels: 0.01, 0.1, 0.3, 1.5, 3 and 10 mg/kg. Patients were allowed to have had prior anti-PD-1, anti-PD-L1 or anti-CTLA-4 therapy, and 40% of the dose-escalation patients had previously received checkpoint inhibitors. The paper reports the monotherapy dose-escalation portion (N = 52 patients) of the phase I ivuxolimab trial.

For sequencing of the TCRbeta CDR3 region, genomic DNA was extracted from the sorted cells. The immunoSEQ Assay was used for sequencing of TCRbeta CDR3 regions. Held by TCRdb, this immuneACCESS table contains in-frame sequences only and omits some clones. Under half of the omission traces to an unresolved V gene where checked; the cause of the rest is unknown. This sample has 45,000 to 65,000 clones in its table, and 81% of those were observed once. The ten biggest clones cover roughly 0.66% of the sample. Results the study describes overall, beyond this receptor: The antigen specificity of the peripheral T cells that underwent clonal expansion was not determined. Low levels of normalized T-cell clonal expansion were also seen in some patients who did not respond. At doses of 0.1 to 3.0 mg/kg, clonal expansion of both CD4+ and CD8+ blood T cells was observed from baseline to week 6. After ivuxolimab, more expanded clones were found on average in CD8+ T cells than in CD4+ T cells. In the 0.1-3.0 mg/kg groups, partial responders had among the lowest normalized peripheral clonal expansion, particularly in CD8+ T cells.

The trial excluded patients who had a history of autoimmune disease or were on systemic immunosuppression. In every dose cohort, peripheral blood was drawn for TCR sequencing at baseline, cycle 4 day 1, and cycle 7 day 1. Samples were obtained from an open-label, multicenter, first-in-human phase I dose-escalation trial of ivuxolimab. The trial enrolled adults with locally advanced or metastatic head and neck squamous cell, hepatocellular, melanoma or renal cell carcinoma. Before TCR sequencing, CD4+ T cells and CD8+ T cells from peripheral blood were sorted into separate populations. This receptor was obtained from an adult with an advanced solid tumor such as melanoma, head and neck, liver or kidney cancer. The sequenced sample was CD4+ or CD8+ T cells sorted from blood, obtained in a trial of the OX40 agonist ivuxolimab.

The nucleotide sequence is TGTGCCACCGAGACAGAACAAGAGACCCAGTACTTC. Its protein reads: CATETEQETQYF. Here the chain combines TRBV6-5 and TRBJ2-5; tentative D gene TRBD1, with 5 bases matching. For CDR1 and CDR2, the germline V gene lists MNHEY and SVGAGI. The CDR3 runs 12 residues from the cysteine to the phenylalanine. Of all the DNA, just the CDR3 is kept, 36 bases in frame from base 1. Trimming takes 10 bases from V and 2 bases from J, and the germline ends sit 11 bases apart.